The 6 T cell receptor beta chains reported below all come from one sample, sequenced in a study of siplizumab effects on memory and regulatory T cells. Libraries were prepared by immunoSEQ multiplex PCR; TCRdb keeps only in-frame clonotypes and omits some of them. Of just under 8,000 clones listed, roughly two fifths are singletons. In the mixed lymphocyte reaction, cells were cocultured for 5 to 7 days at 37°C. No antigen has been assigned to these receptors. The material sequenced was CFSE-low (dividing) CD8+ T cells sorted from an allogeneic mixed lymphocyte reaction. These receptors all stem from a human donor in good health; the cells came from an allogeneic mixed lymphocyte reaction.

V gene TRBV14 combines with J gene TRBJ2-5; D is perhaps TRBD2 (6 bases). Matching the DNA end better, TRBJ2-7 makes the J call doubtful. CDR1 and CDR2 (germline): SGHDN, FVKESK. This CDR3 region has 14 residues. Here the CDR3 reads CASSLGSGLYEQYF. In nucleotides, the CDR3 is TGTGCCAGCAGCCTCGGGAGTGGGTTATACGAGCAGTACTTC.

This clone is medium-sized by share. The genes are TRBV4-1 and TRBJ2-7, with D possibly matching TRBD2 (6 bases). CDR1 MGHRA and CDR2 YSYEKL come from the germline V gene. V dropped 2 bases and J dropped 2 bases, with 16 bases sitting between them. The CDR3 loop spans 16 amino acids. Here the CDR3 DNA reads TGCGCCAGCAGCCAATTATGGCCTAGCGTTACCTACGAGCAGTACTTC. Translated: CASSQLWPSVTYEQYF.

By sample share, this clone is medium-sized. J is TRBJ2-1 and V is TRBV7-9; tentative D call: TRBD2 (6 bases). V lost 5 bases and J lost 1, with 15 bases in between. In germline, CDR1 is SEHNR, CDR2 FQNEAQ (reference sequence). The CDR3 sequence is 16 residues long. The CDR3 is CASSPTRAGSYNEQFF. The CDR3 DNA follows: TGTGCCAGCAGCCCAACTAGGGCGGGGTCCTACAATGAGCAGTTCTTC.

This chain joins TRBV9 and TRBJ2-1; 10 bases line up with TRBD2. The CDR3 contains 16 residues. The germline V gene encodes CDR1 SGDLS and CDR2 YYNGEE. V trimming: 4 bases; J trimming: 6 bases; junction bases outside the gene matches: 10. In DNA form, the CDR3 reads TGTGCCAGCAGCCCCCGGACTAGCGGAGCCCCCAATGAGCAGTTCTTC. It specifies CASSPRTSGAPNEQFF.

This chain joins TRBV7-2 and TRBJ2-7; 8 bases map to TRBD1. The CDR3 contains 14 residues. The V gene end was trimmed by 7 bases and the J gene end by 2 bases; junction bases not matched to a gene: 7. Per the germline V gene, CDR1 is SGHTA and CDR2 is FQGNSA. This CDR3 reads CASTNLDRAYEQYF. The DNA for the CDR3 is TGTGCCAGCACCAATCTGGACAGGGCCTACGAGCAGTACTTC.

This clone occurred a few times. Distinct nucleotide sequences in the sample also encode this CDR3. The chain links TRBV7-2 to TRBJ2-1; D unclear. Germline V gene sequence: CDR1 SGHTA, CDR2 FQGNSA. The CDR3 spans 14 residues. V was pared by 8 bases and J by 2 bases, with 13 bases between. Written as DNA, the CDR3 is TGTGCCAGCGCGGTGACCCTCACCTACAATGAGCAGTTCTTC. Protein sequence: CASAVTLTYNEQFF.